The rows below give T cell receptor beta chains drawn from one sample of a study of cytomegalovirus exposure and HLA in healthy donors. Assay: immunoSEQ multiplex PCR; the TCRdb copy retains only in-frame clones and omits some. Of about 250,000 clones in the sample, 92% were seen once. The sample was PBMCs. These receptors were collected from a girl between 2 and 10 years old in good health and CMV-seronegative. The CDR3 runs from the conserved cysteine through the conserved F or W. D genes are given only for firm matches. Clone size appears in some rows only: once, few, many, or a class for an expanded clone.

v_call,clone_size,j_call,d_call,cdr3_aa,cdr3_nt
TRBV13,.,TRBJ2-3,TRBD1,CASSPPTGTDTQYF,TGTGCCAGCAGCCCACCGACAGGGACAGATACGCAGTATTTT
TRBV28,.,TRBJ1-3,.,CASSSVSGNTIYF,TGTGCCAGCAGTTCGGTTTCTGGAAACACCATATATTTT
TRBV5-5,.,TRBJ2-3,.,CASSYRWTGDTQYF,TGTGCCAGCAGCTACCGTTGGACTGGTGATACGCAGTATTTT
TRBV7-3,.,TRBJ1-2,TRBD1,CASSAGGREGYTF,TGTGCCAGCAGCGCAGGGGGCCGGGAGGGCTACACCTTC
TRBV9,.,TRBJ2-1,TRBD2,CASSVGLSGGNEQFF,TGTGCCAGCAGCGTAGGCCTATCGGGAGGTAATGAGCAGTTCTTC
TRBV4-1,.,TRBJ1-2,.,CASSQGGEWDGYTF,TGCGCCAGCAGCCAGGGAGGGGAATGGGATGGCTACACCTTC
TRBV19,.,TRBJ1-1,.,CASSSLRGRNTEAFF,TGTGCCAGTAGTAGCCTAAGGGGGAGGAACACTGAAGCTTTCTTT
TRBV19,once,TRBJ1-2,.,CASSMTGTPTGGYTF,TGTGCCAGTAGTATGACAGGAACCCCAACGGGCGGCTACACCTTC
TRBV29-1,.,TRBJ2-3,TRBD2,CSVELLAGTDTQYF,TGCAGCGTTGAACTACTAGCGGGAACAGATACGCAGTATTTT
TRBV27,.,TRBJ2-1,.,CASTGEGVSRSYNEQFF,TGTGCCAGCACAGGGGAGGGGGTATCTCGCTCCTACAATGAGCAGTTCTTC
TRBV9,once,TRBJ2-7,TRBD2,CASSVTSASYEQYF,TGTGCCAGCAGCGTCACTAGCGCCTCCTACGAGCAGTACTTC
TRBV6-5,.,TRBJ1-2,.,CASSYASPVYGYTF,TGTGCCAGCAGTTACGCTTCCCCGGTCTATGGCTACACCTTC
TRBV7-3,.,TRBJ2-3,TRBD2,CASSYRTSGVDTQYF,TGTGCCAGCAGCTATAGGACTAGCGGGGTTGATACGCAGTATTTT
TRBV6-1,.,TRBJ1-5,.,CASSEITGGNQPQHF,TGTGCCAGCAGTGAAATCACAGGAGGCAATCAGCCCCAGCATTTT
TRBV5-5,.,TRBJ2-5,TRBD2,CASSPGLAGGRETQYF,TGTGCCAGCAGCCCGGGACTAGCGGGGGGGCGAGAGACCCAGTACTTC